Listed below are T cell receptor beta chains from one sample, sequenced in a study of blood T cell repertoires in COVID-19. The method was immunoSEQ multiplex PCR; TCRdb's version includes in-frame clones alone and lacks a portion of them. The sample lists about 330,000 clones; 88% were seen once. Sequencing was done on a sample of peripheral blood. Receptors were obtained from a woman aged 45-65 years with active or convalescent COVID-19. CDR3s leave out the opening cysteine and the closing phenylalanine or tryptophan.

13,TRBJ1-2,TRBV6-5,ASSYPGQGEYGYT
13,TRBJ2-1,TRBV5-1,ASSLDGRESNEQF
13,TRBJ1-1,TRBV7-9,ASRLLQGRSAEAF
18,TRBJ2-2,TRBV2,ASSEGRTSGGSANTGELF
12,TRBJ1-1,TRBV11-2,ASSLGAVGREAF
8,TRBJ1-2,TRBV29-1,SVSGGGYT
13,TRBJ2-7,TRBV11-2,ASSIQGQGLYEQY
13,TRBJ1-4,TRBV5-1,ASSLAAGVDEKLF
13,TRBJ2-7,TRBV10-3,AISEYRDTDYEQY
12,TRBJ1-2,TRBV11-2,ASSPPRVNYGYT
12,TRBJ1-1,TRBV7-8,ASSIGQGNTEAF
12,TRBJ2-5,TRBV19,ASSQQGVPETQY
12,TRBJ1-5,TRBV27,ASSLTGGGQPQH
14,TRBJ2-7,TRBV7-9,ASSLTGGPNTYEQY
13,TRBJ2-1,TRBV7-2,ASSLDGRPINEQF
12,TRBJ2-3,TRBV20-1,SASPTGSTDTQY
14,TRBJ2-1,TRBV5-4,ASSLPERDSYNEQF
12,TRBJ1-4,TRBV7-9,ASSLDSPKEKLF
12,TRBJ2-2,TRBV15,ATRRQGSAGELF
14,TRBJ2-1,TRBV27,ASSLRQGATYNEQF
15,TRBJ2-5,TRBV12-5,ASGLVIGFRGEETQY
12,TRBJ2-7,TRBV15,ATSSPAGDYEQY
12,TRBJ1-1,TRBV28,ASSFQGGSAEAF